This TCR beta chain emerged from a study of T cells in Graves' hyperthyroidism and ophthalmopathy. The V gene lost 3 bases and the J gene lost 4 bases, with 7 bases spanning the gap. CDR1 and CDR2 (germline): SGHTA, FQGNSA. CDR3 length equals 14 residues. From RNA transcripts, TCR beta CDR3 regions were amplified. First-round RT-PCR with HTBI primers amplified the TCR CDR3 region. TCRdb reprocessed the multiplex PCR reads with MiXCR, giving one entry per CDR3 protein. Of roughly 580,000 distinct CDR3 sequences detected, around 45% appear once; the ten largest clones hold 8.2%. This clonotype has just a few counts.

This clonotype originated in a young woman with Graves' hyperthyroidism. This sequence joins TRBV7-2 and TRBJ1-6; D is uncertain. The sequenced sample consisted of peripheral blood or thyroid tissue (not recorded which). The CDR3 nucleotides read TGTGCCAGCAGCTTGGCGCAGTATAATTCACCCCTCCACTTT. Its protein product is CASSLAQYNSPLHF.